A single sample gave rise to the 5 T cell receptor beta chains below, sequenced in a study of T cell repertoires in cytomegalovirus infection. From the reads, TCRdb called clonotypes with MiXCR, one entry per CDR3 protein. Of roughly 110,000 distinct CDR3 sequences in the sample, over 9.5% are singletons; the top ten hold over 25%. Their antigens are not known. Sequenced input: PBMCs, sequenced either directly or after in vitro stimulation (not recorded which). The receptors originated from a human donor in good health (CMV status not recorded). Some clones in this sample may be carry-over from other donors' samples.

This clonotype has more than one count but fewer than ten. V is TRBV6-1 and J is TRBJ2-6; no definite D call. Germline CDR1 reads MNHNS; CDR2 reads SASEGT. V lost 6 bases and J lost 1, with 16 bases in between. CDR3 length: 17 amino acids. The CDR3 loop reads CASSRPILESGANVLTF. The CDR3 DNA is TGTGCCAGCAGCAGACCGATTTTGGAGTCTGGGGCCAACGTCCTGACTTTC.

This chain connects TRBV7-8 to TRBJ2-3; either TRBD1 or TRBD2 may fit D (6 bases each). V was clipped by 5 bases and J by 4 bases, with 16 bases between them. This CDR3 is 15 amino acids long. CDR1 SGHVS and CDR2 FQNEAQ come from the germline V gene. CDR3 region: CASSRGGGVADTQYF. The CDR3 nucleotides read TGTGCCAGCAGCCGAGGAGGGGGTGTTGCAGATACGCAGTATTTT.

This clonotype appeared many times. The chain uses TRBV6-5 and TRBJ2-7, with D perhaps matching TRBD1 or TRBD2 (5 bases each). Trimming left V 2 bases short and J 6 bases short, with 11 bases between. Germline values: CDR1 MNHEY, CDR2 SVGAGI. This CDR3 spans 13 amino acids. CDR3 sequence reads: CASSYRDLREQYV. The CDR3 DNA is TGTGCCAGCAGTTACCGGGACCTCCGCGAGCAGTACGTC.

This clonotype was counted ten times or more. CDR3 nucleotides: TGTGCCAGCAGCTTGGGACCCTGGGGCCAAGAGACCCAGTACTTC. Amino acid sequence: CASSLGPWGQETQYF. The chain combines TRBV7-2 with TRBJ2-5; D possibly matches TRBD1 or TRBD2 (5 bases each). CDR3 length equals 15 residues. Per the germline V gene, CDR1 is SGHTA and CDR2 is FQGNSA. Trimming took 3 bases from V and 1 from J, leaving 12 bases between them.

In this sample, this clonotype turned up a few times. J is TRBJ2-5 and V is TRBV12-3 or TRBV12-4; 14 nucleotides align to TRBD2. The CDR3 runs 19 residues. V lost 5 bases, J lost 4 bases, and 15 bases stayed unmatched. CDR3 sequence (DNA): TGTGCCAGCAGTCTAGGTCTAGGACTAGCGGGAGGAAAGGGAGAGACCCAGTACTTC. Translating gives CASSLGLGLAGGKGETQYF.